The 18 T cell receptor beta chains in this list originate from one sample, sequenced in a study of blood T cell repertoires in COVID-19. The table came from immunoSEQ multiplex PCR; TCRdb's copy has only in-frame clones and leaves some out. Seen here are roughly 52,000 clones, roughly 87% observed once, and the top ten hold approximately 28%. Sequenced input: peripheral blood. Receptor source: a woman older than 75 with acute or convalescent COVID-19.

The chain has TRBV2 and TRBJ2-2; 13 bases align to TRBD2. This CDR3 has 15 amino acids. Germline assignment: CDR1 SNHLY and CDR2 FYNNEI. The V and J ends lost 4 bases and 5 bases, in that order; junction bases with no gene match: 1. The CDR3 loop reads CASSATSGGTGELFF. The CDR3 DNA reads TGTGCCAGCAGTGCGACTAGCGGGGGGACCGGGGAGCTGTTTTTT.

This clone was seen only once. The chain carries TRBV29-1 and TRBJ2-1; no reliable D call. Deletions cut 4 bases from V and 4 bases from J, with 8 bases between. Germline CDR1 reads SQVTM; CDR2 reads ANQGSEA. This CDR3 contains 12 residues. The CDR3 DNA is TGCAGCGTTGGGCAGACTTACAATGAGCAGTTCTTC. Protein sequence: CSVGQTYNEQFF.

The rearrangement links TRBV13 to TRBJ1-6; 8 bases match TRBD1. Germline lookup yields CDR1 PRHDT and CDR2 FYEKMQ (reference sequence). V was pared by 5 bases and J by 0 bases, with 9 bases of the junction left unmatched. CDR3 size: 18 residues. The CDR3 coding sequence is TGTGCCAGCAGCAGTGACAGGGGCCAACACTCCTATAATTCACCCCTCCACTTT. This translates into CASSSDRGQHSYNSPLHF. Looking up the rest from reference TRBV13 and TRBJ1-6 gives the full variable domain: AAGVIQSPRHLIKEKRETATLKCYPIPRHDTVYWYQQGPGQDPQFLISFYEKMQSDKGSIPDRFSAQQFSDYHSELNMSSLELGDSALYFCASSSDRGQHSYNSPLHFGNGTRLTVT.

The rearrangement uses TRBV7-8 and TRBJ2-5; 10 bases align to TRBD1. The CDR3 has 15 amino acids. The germline V gene has CDR1 SGHVS and CDR2 FQNEAQ. Trimming at V came to 5 bases and at J to 5 bases, leaving 8 bases not matched to a gene. As DNA, the CDR3 is TGTGCCAGCAGCATAAGGACAGGGGGAGGGGAGACCCAGTACTTC. This encodes CASSIRTGGGETQYF.

The genes are TRBV5-1 and TRBJ2-6; perhaps TRBD2 as D (6 bases). V lost 4 bases and J lost 3, with 8 bases in between. Germline V lookup: CDR1 SGHRS, CDR2 YFSETQ. There are 14 residues in the CDR3. The CDR3 loop reads CASSQTSGANVLTF. The DNA of the CDR3 is TGCGCCAGCAGCCAGACTAGTGGGGCCAACGTCCTGACTTTC.

CDR3 bases: TGCGCCAGCAGCTTGAGCCTGGGGGCCTCCGGAAACACCATATATTTT. This gives the protein CASSLSLGASGNTIYF. The chain has TRBV5-1 and TRBJ1-3; D might be TRBD1 (6 bases). Trimming took 1 base from V and 4 from J, leaving 15 bases between them. The CDR3 extends over 16 amino acids. Per germline, CDR1 SGHRS and CDR2 YFSETQ.

V gene TRBV6-5 combines with J gene TRBJ1-6; tentative D call: TRBD1 (5 bases). V was pared by 5 bases and J by 6 bases, with 11 bases between. The V gene's germline CDR1 is MNHEY and CDR2 SVGAGI. The CDR3 covers 14 residues. DNA of the CDR3: TGTGCCAGCAGTCGAGACAGCTTTAATTCACCCCTCCACTTT. Translating it yields CASSRDSFNSPLHF.

The chain has TRBV6-1 and TRBJ1-4; 8 bases align to TRBD1. This CDR3 spans 16 amino acids. CDR1 is MNHNS and CDR2 is SASEGT in the germline V gene. V dropped 2 bases and J dropped 6; count of bases not matched to a gene: 8. The CDR3 sequence is CASSETSQGADEKLFF. The CDR3 DNA sequence: TGTGCCAGCAGTGAAACAAGTCAGGGGGCTGATGAAAAACTGTTTTTT.

The chain uses TRBV19 and TRBJ2-3; 9 nucleotides match TRBD2. Germline V lookup: CDR1 LNHDA, CDR2 SQIVND (reference sequence). Germline trimming cut 1 base from V and 1 base from J; bases unmatched to any gene: 3. This CDR3 comprises 16 residues. The CDR3 nucleotides are TGTGCCAGTAGTATAGTTCCTAGCGGGGGCACAGATACGCAGTATTTT. Translated: CASSIVPSGGTDTQYF.

The chain uses TRBV3-1 (or the pseudogene TRBV3-2) and TRBJ2-7; no firm D call. V was trimmed by 3 bases and J by 4 bases, leaving 13 bases between them. The CDR3 totals 14 residues. The germline gives CDR1 LGHDT, CDR2 YNNKEL (reference sequence). In nucleotides, the CDR3 is TGTGCCAGCAGCCACGCTGCCCCCTATTACGAGCAGTACTTC. Its protein is CASSHAAPYYEQYF.

This clone was observed a single time. The chain has TRBV5-1 and TRBJ2-3; 9 bases align to TRBD1. The V and J ends lost 4 bases and 2 bases, in that order; junction bases with no gene match: 8. The germline V gene encodes CDR1 SGHRS and CDR2 YFSETQ. This CDR3 has 16 residues. The CDR3 DNA reads TGCGCCAGCAGCGCACAGGGGGCCGTTAACACAGATACGCAGTATTTT. Amino acid sequence: CASSAQGAVNTDTQYF.

The rearrangement joins TRBV5-6 to TRBJ1-6, with a possible D match to TRBD1 (5 bases). This CDR3 has 15 amino acids. Germline lookup yields CDR1 SGHDT and CDR2 YYEEEE. The V end was cut by 5 bases, the J end by 8 bases, with 17 bases between. CDR3 sequence: CASSGPGFEDSPLHF. The CDR3 DNA is TGTGCCAGCAGTGGCCCAGGGTTTGAGGATTCACCCCTCCACTTT.

This sequence joins TRBV19 and TRBJ2-3; no definite D call. This CDR3 spans 13 amino acids. The germline V gene has CDR1 LNHDA and CDR2 SQIVND (reference sequence). The V and J ends lost 6 bases and 5 bases respectively, with 12 bases between them. DNA of the CDR3: TGTGCCAGTAGCCCCCAGGTTGGAGATACGCAGTATTTT. Its protein product is CASSPQVGDTQYF.

The chain links TRBV2 to TRBJ2-3; 9 bases are a match to TRBD1. The CDR3 extends over 16 amino acids. CDR1 is SNHLY and CDR2 is FYNNEI in the germline V gene. Trimming cost V 1 base and J 2 bases; bases outside gene matches: 4. CDR3 residues: CASSEVDRGSTDTQYF. Here the CDR3 DNA reads TGTGCCAGCAGTGAAGTGGACAGGGGATCCACAGATACGCAGTATTTT.

The chain joins TRBV15 to TRBJ2-1; 9 bases are a match to TRBD1. This CDR3 is 15 amino acids long. Germline V gene data show CDR1 as LNHNV and CDR2 as YYDKDF (reference sequence). V dropped 1 base and J dropped 9; count of bases not matched to a gene: 7. The CDR3 reads CATSRAGTGMVEQFF. In DNA, the CDR3 is TGTGCCACCAGCAGAGCCGGGACAGGGATGGTTGAGCAGTTCTTC.

The J gene is TRBJ2-2, the V gene TRBV5-4; possibly TRBD1 for D (5 bases). The germline gives CDR1 SGHNT, CDR2 YYREEE (reference sequence). The CDR3 length is 16 residues. Trimming shortened V by 3 bases and J by 1 base, and 13 bases separated the two germline ends. CDR3 region: CASSSQGSGNTGELFF. CDR3 nucleotide sequence: TGTGCCAGCAGCTCCCAGGGAAGTGGGAACACCGGGGAGCTGTTTTTT.

The chain couples TRBV5-6 to TRBJ1-2, with D hard to call. The CDR3 spans 15 residues. Germline CDR1 and CDR2: SGHDT and YYEEEE. Trimming left V 2 bases short and J 2 bases short, with 13 bases between. The CDR3 sequence: CASSFLLTENYGYTF. In nucleotides, the CDR3 is TGTGCCAGCAGCTTCCTACTGACGGAGAACTATGGCTACACCTTC.

This clone was recorded once. The CDR3 sequence: CASSPPGLSFPSSYNEQFF. The CDR3 bases are TGTGCCAGCAGCCCCCCGGGACTTTCATTTCCGAGCTCCTACAATGAGCAGTTCTTC. The chain has TRBV14 and TRBJ2-1, with D maybe TRBD2 (6 bases). The CDR3 runs to 19 residues. Trimming left V 4 bases short and J 0 bases short, with 22 bases between. CDR1 and CDR2 from the germline V gene are SGHDN and FVKESK.